The clone carrying this T cell receptor beta chain has just a few counts. As yet, its antigen is unknown. Looked up from germline, CDR1 is SGHVS and CDR2 is FNYEAQ. The V gene lost 5 bases and the J gene lost 0 bases, with 9 bases spanning the gap. CDR3 length equals 14 residues. The data were obtained in a study of T cell repertoires in cytomegalovirus infection. TCRdb itself ran the reads through MiXCR, one entry per CDR3 protein. The table records 650,000 to 850,000 distinct CDR3 sequences, roughly 28% of them present only once. Sequencing used cultured CD8+ T cells from PBMCs, obtained from culture after CMV antigen stimulation. This chain links TRBV7-6 with TRBJ2-3, with D possibly matching TRBD2 (7 bases). The sequence derives from a human donor in good health (CMV status not recorded). Some clones in this sample may be carry-over from other donors' samples. The CDR3 spells CASSAGASTDTQYF. Here the CDR3 DNA reads TGTGCCAGCAGCGCGGGGGCAAGCACAGATACGCAGTATTTT.